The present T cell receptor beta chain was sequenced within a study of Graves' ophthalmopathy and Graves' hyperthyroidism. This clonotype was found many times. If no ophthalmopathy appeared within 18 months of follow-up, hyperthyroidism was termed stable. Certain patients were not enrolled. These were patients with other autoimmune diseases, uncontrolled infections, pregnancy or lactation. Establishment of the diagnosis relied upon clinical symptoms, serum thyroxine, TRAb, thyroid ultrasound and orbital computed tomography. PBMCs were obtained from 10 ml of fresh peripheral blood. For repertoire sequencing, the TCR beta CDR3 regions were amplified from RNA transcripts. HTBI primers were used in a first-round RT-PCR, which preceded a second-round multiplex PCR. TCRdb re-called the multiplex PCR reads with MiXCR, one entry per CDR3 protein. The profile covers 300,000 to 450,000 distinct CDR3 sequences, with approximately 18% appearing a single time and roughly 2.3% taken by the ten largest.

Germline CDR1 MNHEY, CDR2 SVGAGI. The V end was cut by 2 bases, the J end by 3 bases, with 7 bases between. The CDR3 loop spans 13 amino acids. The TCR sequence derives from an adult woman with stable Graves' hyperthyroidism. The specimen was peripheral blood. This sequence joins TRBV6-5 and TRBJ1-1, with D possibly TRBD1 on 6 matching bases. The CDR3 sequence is CASSYGQHTEAFF. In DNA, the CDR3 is TGTGCCAGCAGTTACGGACAGCACACTGAAGCTTTCTTT.